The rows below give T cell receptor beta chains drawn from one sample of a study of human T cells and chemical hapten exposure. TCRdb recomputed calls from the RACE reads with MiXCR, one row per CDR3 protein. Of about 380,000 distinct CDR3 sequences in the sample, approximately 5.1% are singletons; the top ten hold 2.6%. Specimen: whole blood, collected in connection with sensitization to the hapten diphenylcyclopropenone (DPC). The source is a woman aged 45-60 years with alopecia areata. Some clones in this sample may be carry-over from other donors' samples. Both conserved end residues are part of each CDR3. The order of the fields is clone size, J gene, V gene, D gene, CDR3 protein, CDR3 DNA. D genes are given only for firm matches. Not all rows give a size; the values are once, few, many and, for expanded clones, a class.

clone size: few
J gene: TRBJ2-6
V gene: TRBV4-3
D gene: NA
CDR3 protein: CASSQDIRRGANVLTF
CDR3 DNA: TGCGCCAGCAGCCAAGATATAAGGAGGGGGGCCAACGTCCTGACTTTC

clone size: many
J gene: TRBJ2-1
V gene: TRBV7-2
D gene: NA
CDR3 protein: CASSLEGFQEFF
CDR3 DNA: TGTGCCAGCAGCTTAGAAGGGTTCCAGGAGTTCTTC

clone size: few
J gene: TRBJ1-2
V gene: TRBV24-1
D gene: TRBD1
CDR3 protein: CATARDSYGYTF
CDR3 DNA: TGTGCCACCGCCCGGGACAGCTATGGCTACACCTTC

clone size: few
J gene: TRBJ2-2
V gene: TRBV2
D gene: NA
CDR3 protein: CASRQFQGRTGELFF
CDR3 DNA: TGTGCCAGCCGACAATTCCAGGGCAGGACCGGGGAGCTGTTTTTT

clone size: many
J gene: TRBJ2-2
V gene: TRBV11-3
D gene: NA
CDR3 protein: CASSLAPNTGELFF
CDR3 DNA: TGTGCCAGCAGCTTAGCCCCGAACACCGGGGAGCTGTTTTTT

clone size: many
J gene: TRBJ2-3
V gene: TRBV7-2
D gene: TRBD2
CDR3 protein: CASSPAGGRTDTQYF
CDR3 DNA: TGTGCCAGCAGCCCAGCGGGGGGTAGGACAGATACGCAGTATTTT

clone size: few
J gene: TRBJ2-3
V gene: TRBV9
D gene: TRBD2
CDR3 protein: CASSAIAGGTTDTQYF
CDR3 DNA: TGTGCCAGCAGCGCCATAGCGGGGGGCACCACAGATACGCAGTATTTT

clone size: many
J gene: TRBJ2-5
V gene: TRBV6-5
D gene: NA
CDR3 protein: CASTSDMGLSGVAQYF
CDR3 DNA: TGTGCCAGCACCTCAGATATGGGACTCTCTGGCGTGGCCCAGTACTTC

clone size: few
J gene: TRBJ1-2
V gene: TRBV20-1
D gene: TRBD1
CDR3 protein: CSAEGQGNYGYTF
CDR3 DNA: TGCAGTGCCGAGGGACAGGGCAACTATGGCTACACCTTC

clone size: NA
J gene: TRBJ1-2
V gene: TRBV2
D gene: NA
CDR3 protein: CASSLPGRGRNGYTF
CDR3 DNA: TGTGCCAGCAGTTTGCCGGGACGGGGAAGAAATGGCTACACCTTC

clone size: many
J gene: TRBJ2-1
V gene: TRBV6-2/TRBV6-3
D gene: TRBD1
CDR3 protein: CATGTAFSYNEQFF
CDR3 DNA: TGTGCCACCGGGACAGCCTTTTCCTACAATGAGCAGTTCTTC

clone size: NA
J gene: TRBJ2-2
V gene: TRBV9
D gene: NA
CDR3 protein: CASKPGGTGELFF
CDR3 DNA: TGTGCCAGCAAGCCCGGGGGTACCGGGGAGCTGTTTTTT

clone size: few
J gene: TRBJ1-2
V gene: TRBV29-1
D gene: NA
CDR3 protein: CSGLKGGDYGYTF
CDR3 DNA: TGCAGCGGACTGAAGGGGGGGGACTATGGCTACACCTTC